The rows below give T cell receptor beta chains drawn from one sample of a study of blood T cell repertoires in COVID-19. Measured with immunoSEQ multiplex PCR; TCRdb has only the in-frame clones, and not every one. This sample has thousands of clones; around 88% occur once, and the top ten carry roughly 45%. Sample: peripheral blood. The receptors come from an older man with COVID-19, enrolled during active disease. CDR3s include the opening cysteine and the closing phenylalanine or tryptophan. Each record gives: J gene, V gene, D gene, clone size, CDR3 length, CDR3 DNA, CDR3 protein. The D gene is left open where the match is weak. The size entry is marked missing in some rows and otherwise reads once, few, many or a size class.

>TRBJ1-5|TRBV5-6|TRBD1|.|14
TGTGCCAGCAGCATAGGACAGGGCAATCAGCCCCAGCATTTT
CASSIGQGNQPQHF
>TRBJ2-1|TRBV4-2|TRBD1|.|17
TGTGCCAGCAGCGCGAGGACAGGGAAAAGCTCCTACAATGAGCAGTTCTTC
CASSARTGKSSYNEQFF
>TRBJ1-5|TRBV30|.|.|13
TGTGCCTGGAGTAGTGTTTCGGGTCAGCCCCAGCATTTT
CAWSSVSGQPQHF
>TRBJ2-7|TRBV5-4|TRBD1|.|15
TGTGCCAGCAGCCAGGGACAGGGAATCTCCTACGAGCAGTACTTC
CASSQGQGISYEQYF
>TRBJ1-2|TRBV5-6|.|.|14
TGTGCCAGCAGCTTGGCCACGGTTCCCTATGGCTACACCTTC
CASSLATVPYGYTF
>TRBJ1-2|TRBV5-6|.|.|13
TGTGCCAGCAGCTTTCGACGAGGGCATGGCTACACCTTC
CASSFRRGHGYTF
>TRBJ1-1|TRBV19|TRBD1|.|14
TGTGCCAGTAGTCCGCCTTCGGGGACAGTTGAAGCTTTCTTT
CASSPPSGTVEAFF
>TRBJ2-7|TRBV9|.|.|14
TGTGCCAGCAGCCCCCCGGACATTTCCTACGAGCAGTACTTC
CASSPPDISYEQYF
>TRBJ1-6|TRBV5-1|.|.|14
TGCGCCAGCAGCTTGTCAGGGGTAAATTCACCCCTCCACTTT
CASSLSGVNSPLHF
>TRBJ2-5|TRBV19|TRBD2|.|12
TGTGCCACTAGCGGGATTTGGAAGACCCAGTACTTC
CATSGIWKTQYF
>TRBJ1-1|TRBV19|.|.|14
TGTGCCAGTAGTATCGGGGGGGAGAACACTGAAGCTTTCTTT
CASSIGGENTEAFF
>TRBJ2-7|TRBV6-5|TRBD2|.|14
TGTGCCAGTTGCCCAAGCGGGAGGCGGTACGAGCAGTACTTC
CASCPSGRRYEQYF
>TRBJ1-2|TRBV4-2|TRBD1|.|15
TGTGCCAGCAGCCAGGACTCAGGGGGCACGGGCGGCTACACCTTC
CASSQDSGGTGGYTF
>TRBJ1-2|TRBV4-2|.|.|14
TGTGCCAGCAGCCAAGATAGAGACACCCATGGCTACACCTTC
CASSQDRDTHGYTF
>TRBJ2-7|TRBV18|.|.|14
TGTGCCAGCTCACCATCCCGAGAATTGAACGAGCAGTACTTC
CASSPSRELNEQYF
>TRBJ1-1|TRBV19|.|.|13
TGTGCCAGTACCCGGAACAGGAACACTGAAGCTTTCTTT
CASTRNRNTEAFF
>TRBJ1-5|TRBV4-1|TRBD1|.|15
TGCGCCAGCAGCCAAGGACAGGGAAACAATCAGCCCCAGCATTTT
CASSQGQGNNQPQHF
>TRBJ1-6|TRBV6-5|.|once|10
TGTGCCATTGGGCAGTCACCCCTCCACTTT
CAIGQSPLHF
>TRBJ2-3|TRBV21-1|.|.|16
TGTGCCAGCAGTAAAAGGGGCGGGAGAAGCACAGATACGCAGTATTTT
CASSKRGGRSTDTQYF
>TRBJ2-7|TRBV10-3|.|.|17
TGTGCCATCAGTGGGCCTTTGGGTCAGGCAGCCGACTACGAGCAGTACTTC
CAISGPLGQAADYEQYF
>TRBJ2-2|TRBV14|.|.|17
TGTGCCAGCAGCCAAGAGTCGGGGTTGACGAACACCGGGGAGCTGTTTTTT
CASSQESGLTNTGELFF
>TRBJ2-3|TRBV5-1|TRBD1|.|15
TGCGCCAGCAGTTCCTGGACAGGAGAGGTAGATACGCAGTATTTT
CASSSWTGEVDTQYF
>TRBJ2-2|TRBV6-5|.|.|14
TGTGCCAGCAGTTACCAGGGGAACACCGGGGAGCTGTTTTTT
CASSYQGNTGELFF
>TRBJ2-7|TRBV6-6|TRBD1|.|15
TGTGCCAGCAGCCCTAGACAGGGGGCGGCCTACGAGCAGTACTTC
CASSPRQGAAYEQYF
>TRBJ2-1|TRBV10-2|TRBD2|.|16
TGCGCCAGCAGTGAGTCCCTAGCGGTACTTTACAATGAGCAGTTCTTC
CASSESLAVLYNEQFF
>TRBJ2-7|TRBV6-5|.|.|15
TGTGCCAGCAGTTACTCCGGGACTGGAGTCTACGAGCAGTACTTC
CASSYSGTGVYEQYF
>TRBJ1-6|TRBV7-8|TRBD1|.|12
TGTGCCAGCAGCTGGGACAGGGGTCCCCTCCACTTT
CASSWDRGPLHF
>TRBJ2-2|TRBV7-9|.|once|15
TGTGCCAGCAGCCCCGCGGGTCCTAACACCGGGGAGCTGTTTTTT
CASSPAGPNTGELFF
>TRBJ2-7|TRBV4-1|.|.|15
TGCGCCAGCAGCCAAGGTGCGGATTGGACCTACGAGCAGTACTTC
CASSQGADWTYEQYF